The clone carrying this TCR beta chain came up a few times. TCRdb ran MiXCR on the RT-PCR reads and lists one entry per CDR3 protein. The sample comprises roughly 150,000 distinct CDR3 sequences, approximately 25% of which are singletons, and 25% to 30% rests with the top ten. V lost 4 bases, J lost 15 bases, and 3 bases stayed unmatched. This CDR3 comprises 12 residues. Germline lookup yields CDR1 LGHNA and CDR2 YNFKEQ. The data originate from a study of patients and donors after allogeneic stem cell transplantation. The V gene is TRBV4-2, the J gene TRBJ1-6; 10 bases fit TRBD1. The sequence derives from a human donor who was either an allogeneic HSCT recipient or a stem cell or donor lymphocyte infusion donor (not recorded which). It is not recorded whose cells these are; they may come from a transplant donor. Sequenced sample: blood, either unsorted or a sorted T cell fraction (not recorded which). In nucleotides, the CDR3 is TGTGCCAGCAGCCGCGACAGGGGGCTCCTCCACTTT. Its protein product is CASSRDRGLLHF.